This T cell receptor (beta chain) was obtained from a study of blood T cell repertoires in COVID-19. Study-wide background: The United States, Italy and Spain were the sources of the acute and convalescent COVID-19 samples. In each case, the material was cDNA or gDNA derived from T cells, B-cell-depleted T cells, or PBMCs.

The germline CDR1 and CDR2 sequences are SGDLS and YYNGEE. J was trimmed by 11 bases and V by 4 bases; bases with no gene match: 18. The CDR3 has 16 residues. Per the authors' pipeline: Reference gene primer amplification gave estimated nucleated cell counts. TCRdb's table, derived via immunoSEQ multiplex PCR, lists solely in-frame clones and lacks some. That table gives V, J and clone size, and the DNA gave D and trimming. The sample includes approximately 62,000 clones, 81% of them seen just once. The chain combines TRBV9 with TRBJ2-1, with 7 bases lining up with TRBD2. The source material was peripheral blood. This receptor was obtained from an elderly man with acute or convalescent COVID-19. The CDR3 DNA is TGTGCCAGCAGCCCCCTGGCCCGAGCGGGACTCCAGCAGCAGTTCTTC. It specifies CASSPLARAGLQQQFF.